This entry lists 22 T cell receptor beta chains sequenced from one sample in a study of blood T cell repertoires in COVID-19. Clones were sequenced by immunoSEQ multiplex PCR, and TCRdb holds only the in-frame ones, with some missing. The sample records around 250,000 clones, about 82% being singletons. The sample consisted of peripheral blood. The source is an elderly woman with COVID-19, enrolled during active disease.

The chain links TRBV7-3 to TRBJ1-1; D not resolved. Germline CDR1 SGHTA, CDR2 FQGTGA. Trimming removed 5 bases from V and 0 bases from J, with 10 bases in between. This CDR3 is built from 14 residues. CDR3 amino acids: CASSQEVMNTEAFF. The CDR3 DNA sequence: TGTGCCAGCAGCCAGGAGGTTATGAACACTGAAGCTTTCTTT.

The gene calls are TRBV10-3 and TRBJ1-1; D is unclear. V lost 0 bases, J lost 8 bases, and 7 bases lay in between. Germline V gives CDR1 ENHRY, CDR2 SYGVKD. The CDR3 runs to 12 residues. DNA for the CDR3: TGTGCCATCAGTGAGTCAGCAAAAGAAGCTTTCTTT. It is translated as CAISESAKEAFF.

This chain links TRBV28 with TRBJ1-4; D gene uncertain. V shed 8 bases and J shed 4 bases, with 20 bases lying between them. The germline gives CDR1 MDHEN, CDR2 SYDVKM. The CDR3 runs 16 residues. CDR3 sequence reads: CASSTAPRAGNEKLFF. In DNA, the CDR3 is TGTGCCAGCTCTACTGCGCCCCGTGCTGGTAATGAAAAACTGTTTTTT.

This chain links TRBV5-1 with TRBJ1-1; D remains ambiguous. Trimming stripped 0 bases from V and 10 bases from J, with 13 bases between. CDR3 size: 13 residues. Per the germline V gene, CDR1 is SGHRS and CDR2 is YFSETQ. DNA for the CDR3: TGCGCCAGCAGCTTGGATCCCGGACTTGGAGCTTTCTTT. Encoded protein: CASSLDPGLGAFF.

The rearrangement links TRBV27 to TRBJ2-1; D possibly corresponds to TRBD1 (6 bases). Between the trimmed V and J ends, which lost 5 bases and 6 bases, there was a span of 20 bases. The CDR3 covers 16 residues. The germline CDR1 and CDR2 sequences are MNHEY and SMNVEV (reference sequence). CDR3 sequence reads: CASSTRTAILINEQFF. The DNA of the CDR3 is TGTGCCAGCAGTACCAGGACAGCTATATTGATCAATGAGCAGTTCTTC.

V is TRBV6-5 and J is TRBJ1-1; TRBD1 might be the D (6 bases). The V end lost 8 bases, the J end lost 5 bases, and 15 bases lay between the germline ends. The CDR3 is 13 residues long. Germline CDR1 is MNHEY and CDR2 is SVGAGI. In DNA, the CDR3 is TGTGCCAGCTCGATGGGGGGGCGAACTGAAGCTTTCTTT. This codes for CASSMGGRTEAFF.

This chain connects TRBV2 to TRBJ1-2; D is uncertain. Germline V lookup: CDR1 SNHLY, CDR2 FYNNEI. Trimming shortened V by 8 bases and J by 8 bases, and 12 bases separated the two germline ends. The CDR3 spans 11 residues. CDR3 protein: CASGISRGYTF. The CDR3 region has the DNA TGTGCCAGCGGAATATCTAGAGGCTACACCTTC.

The rearrangement links TRBV7-8 to TRBJ2-5, with D possibly TRBD1 on 6 matching bases. This CDR3 has 13 residues. V dropped 8 bases and J dropped 1 base, with 11 bases sitting between them. Germline V gene sequence: CDR1 SGHVS, CDR2 FQNEAQ. CDR3 region: CASSGQIQETQYF. The DNA for the CDR3 is TGTGCCAGCTCCGGACAGATCCAAGAGACCCAGTACTTC.

The chain combines TRBV19 with TRBJ2-2; TRBD1 is a possible D gene (6 bases). The CDR3 extends over 19 amino acids. Germline lookup yields CDR1 LNHDA and CDR2 SQIVND (reference sequence). V shed 7 bases and J shed 6 bases, with 30 bases lying between them. The CDR3 DNA sequence: TGTGCCAGTACGACCTCGCCGGGCAGAACTCTGGGGACACCCGGGGAGCTGTTTTTT. Amino acid sequence: CASTTSPGRTLGTPGELFF.

This clone was counted once. The chain is built from TRBV12-5 and TRBJ2-3; TRBD2 might be the D (6 bases). The V end was cut by 9 bases, the J end by 3 bases, with 25 bases between. The CDR3 length is 17 residues. CDR1 and CDR2 from the germline V gene are LGHNT and FRNRAP. CDR3 residues: CARRRTVTGGSTDTQYF. The CDR3 bases are TGTGCTAGACGACGAACCGTTACCGGGGGTTCAACAGATACGCAGTATTTT.

The V gene is TRBV11-2, the J gene TRBJ1-4, with 10 bases identical to TRBD1. Germline V gene lookup returns CDR1 SGHAT and CDR2 FQNNGV. The trim removed 1 base at V and 6 bases at J, leaving 2 bases unmatched. This CDR3 comprises 15 residues. The CDR3, as DNA: TGTGCCAGCAGCTTAGGACAGGGGGCTTATGAAAAACTGTTTTTT. This gives the protein CASSLGQGAYEKLFF.

The gene calls are TRBV6-6 and TRBJ2-3; D is possibly TRBD2 (5 bases). This CDR3 contains 14 residues. V was trimmed by 6 bases and J by 4 bases, leaving 14 bases between them. In germline, CDR1 is MNHNY, CDR2 SVGAGI (reference sequence). The CDR3 nucleotides read TGTGCCAGCAGCCGCCGCCGGGAAGCAGATACGCAGTATTTT. Protein: CASSRRREADTQYF.

A remark on this clone: At one boundary the junction diverges from the germline segment, which might be a read error. The V call is TRBV11-2, the J call TRBJ2-2; perhaps TRBD1 as D (5 bases). Germline-derived CDR1 and CDR2 are SGHAT and FQNNGV. This CDR3 has 19 residues. For the CDR3, the DNA is TGTGCCAGCAGCTTAAAGACAGAACTTAGACCCGAGAACGCCGGGGAGCTGTTTTTT. This codes for CASSLKTELRPENAGELFF.

This clone was counted a single time. This chain links TRBV19 with TRBJ1-3; 7 nucleotides align to TRBD1. This CDR3 region has 16 residues. Germline V lookup: CDR1 LNHDA, CDR2 SQIVND (reference sequence). V shed 5 bases and J 0 bases; nucleotides not matched to a gene: 7. The CDR3 DNA reads as TGTGCCAGTAGTGAGCTCGGGACAGTCTCTGGAAACACCATATATTTT. Protein sequence: CASSELGTVSGNTIYF.

The chain carries TRBV28 and TRBJ1-2; TRBD1 matches 8 bases. Per germline, CDR1 MDHEN and CDR2 SYDVKM. The CDR3 is made up of 15 amino acids. The junction had 10 bases not matched to a gene; V was cut back by 4 bases and J by 6 bases. As DNA, the CDR3 is TGTGCCAGCAGTTCTACCTCCGGGACAGGCCATGGCTACACCTTC. Translated, it gives CASSSTSGTGHGYTF.

This chain uses TRBV7-6 with TRBJ1-1, with a weak D call TRBD1 (6 bases). The V end lost 1 base, the J end lost 3 bases, and 9 bases lay between the germline ends. The CDR3 covers 14 residues. Germline assignment: CDR1 SGHVS and CDR2 FNYEAQ. The CDR3 nucleotides read TGTGCCAGCAGCTTAGGGGGGGGCGACACTGAAGCTTTCTTT. Its protein is CASSLGGGDTEAFF.

This chain connects TRBV28 to TRBJ1-2; D is ambiguous. V lost 5 bases and J 5 bases, leaving 12 bases between the germline ends. Germline CDR1 and CDR2: MDHEN and SYDVKM. The CDR3 contains 13 residues. CDR3 DNA sequence: TGTGCCAGCAGTCCCGCGGGATTTTATGGCTACACCTTC. This translates into CASSPAGFYGYTF.

The chain links TRBV27 to TRBJ1-5; no clear D. V was shortened by 6 bases and J by 1 base, with 13 bases between the two germline ends. CDR1 MNHEY and CDR2 SMNVEV come from the germline V gene (reference sequence). The CDR3 is made up of 15 amino acids. Here the CDR3 DNA reads TGTGCCAGCAGGCCCTCCGGCGGGAGCAATCAGCCCCAGCATTTT. This gives the protein CASRPSGGSNQPQHF.

This chain links TRBV28 with TRBJ1-6; possible D gene TRBD1, 5 bases. From germline, CDR1 is MDHEN and CDR2 SYDVKM. The CDR3 covers 14 residues. The V end lost 3 bases, the J end lost 8 bases, and 11 bases lay between the germline ends. This CDR3 reads CASSLGGMHSPLHF. DNA of the CDR3: TGTGCCAGCAGTTTGGGGGGAATGCATTCACCCCTCCACTTT. The entire variable domain, with the rest obtained from reference TRBV28 and TRBJ1-6, is as follows: DVKVTQSSRYLVKRTGEKVFLECVQDMDHENMFWYRQDPGLGLRLIYFSYDVKMKEKGDIPEGYSVSREKKERFSLILESASTNQTSMYLCASSLGGMHSPLHFGNGTRLTVT.

V usage is TRBV4-2 and J usage is TRBJ2-3; no definite D call. V was trimmed by 8 bases and J by 0 bases, leaving 9 bases between them. Germline CDR1 and CDR2: LGHNA and YNFKEQ. The CDR3 contains 13 residues. The CDR3 DNA follows: TGTGCCAGCGGGCTCACTAGCACAGATACGCAGTATTTT. Residues: CASGLTSTDTQYF.

This clone was picked up a small number of times. V is TRBV19 and J is TRBJ1-6, with a possible D match to TRBD1 (6 bases). V lost 8 bases to trimming and J lost 6 bases, with 23 bases between them. The CDR3 has 17 residues. Germline V gene sequence: CDR1 LNHDA, CDR2 SQIVND (reference sequence). The DNA of the CDR3 is TGTGCCAGTGGTTTCGATCCAAATAGGGGGATTAATTCACCCCTCCACTTT. Amino acid sequence: CASGFDPNRGINSPLHF. The variable domain in full, completed from reference TRBV19 and TRBJ1-6, reads DGGITQSPKYLFRKEGQNVTLSCEQNLNHDAMYWYRQDPGQGLRLIYYSQIVNDFQKGDIAEGYSVSREKKESFPLTVTSAQKNPTAFYLCASGFDPNRGINSPLHFGNGTRLTVT.

This rearrangement joins TRBV18 to TRBJ2-1, with 7 bases lining up with TRBD2. There are 12 residues in the CDR3. CDR1 is KGHSH and CDR2 is LQKENI in the germline V gene. Unmatched junction bases numbered 3, after V lost 5 bases and J lost 8 bases. CDR3 bases: TGTGCCAGCTCAACCCGGGGGGATGAGCAGTTCTTC. Protein product: CASSTRGDEQFF.